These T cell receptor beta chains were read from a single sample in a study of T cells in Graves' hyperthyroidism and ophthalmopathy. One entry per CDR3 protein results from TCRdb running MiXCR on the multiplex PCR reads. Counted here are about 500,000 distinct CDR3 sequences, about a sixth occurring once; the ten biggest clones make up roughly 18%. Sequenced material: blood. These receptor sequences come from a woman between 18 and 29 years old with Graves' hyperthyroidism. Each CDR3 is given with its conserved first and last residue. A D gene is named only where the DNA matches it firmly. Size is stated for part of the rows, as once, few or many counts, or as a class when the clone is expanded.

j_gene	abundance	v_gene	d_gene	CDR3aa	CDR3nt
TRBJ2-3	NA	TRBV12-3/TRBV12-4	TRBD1	CASSHSGTGTDTQYF	TGTGCCAGCAGTCACTCCGGGACAGGCACAGATACGCAGTATTTT
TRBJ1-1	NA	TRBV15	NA	CATSRDSLANTEAFF	TGTGCCACCAGCAGGGACTCCCTGGCGAACACTGAAGCTTTCTTT
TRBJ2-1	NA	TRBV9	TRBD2	CASSFGTSGEQFF	TGTGCCAGCAGCTTCGGGACTAGCGGTGAGCAGTTCTTC
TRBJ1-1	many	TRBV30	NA	CACTTANTEAFF	TGTGCCTGCACGACAGCGAACACTGAAGCTTTCTTT
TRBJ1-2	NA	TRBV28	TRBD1	CASGSTDRTGYGYTF	TGTGCCAGCGGTTCCACCGATAGGACAGGGTATGGCTACACCTTC
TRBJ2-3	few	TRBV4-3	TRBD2	CASSQDMASGGGTDTQYF	TGCGCCAGCAGCCAAGATATGGCTAGCGGGGGAGGAACAGATACGCAGTATTTT
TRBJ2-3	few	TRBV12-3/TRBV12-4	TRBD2	CASSLFGLADSTDTQYF	TGTGCCAGCAGTTTATTTGGACTAGCGGATAGCACAGATACGCAGTATTTT
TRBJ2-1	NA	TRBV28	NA	CASVLGSGPEQFF	TGTGCCAGCGTCCTGGGCAGCGGGCCTGAGCAGTTCTTC
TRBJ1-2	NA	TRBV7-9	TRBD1	CASSWTGGSIYGYTF	TGTGCCAGCAGTTGGACAGGGGGGAGTATCTATGGCTACACCTTC
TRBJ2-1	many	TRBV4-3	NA	CASSQGQGSNEQFF	TGCGCCAGCAGCCAAGGGCAGGGGAGCAATGAGCAGTTCTTC
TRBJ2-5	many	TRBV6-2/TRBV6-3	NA	CASNLGSEETQYF	TGTGCCAGCAATCTAGGGAGCGAAGAGACCCAGTACTTC
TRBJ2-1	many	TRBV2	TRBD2	CASSDWTSGSNEQFF	TGTGCCAGCAGTGATTGGACTAGCGGGAGCAATGAGCAGTTCTTC
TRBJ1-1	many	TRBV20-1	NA	CSARWGGFTEAFF	TGCAGTGCTAGATGGGGGGGATTCACTGAAGCTTTCTTT
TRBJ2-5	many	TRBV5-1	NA	CASSWGRQETQYF	TGCGCCAGCAGTTGGGGGCGACAAGAGACCCAGTACTTC
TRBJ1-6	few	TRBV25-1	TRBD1	CASSEYTGVGSPLHF	TGTGCCAGCAGTGAATACACAGGGGTAGGTTCACCCCTCCACTTT
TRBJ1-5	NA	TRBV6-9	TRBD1	CASSSLGQGHQPQHF	TGTGCCAGCAGTTCGCTGGGACAGGGCCATCAGCCCCAGCATTTT
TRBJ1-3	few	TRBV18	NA	CASSPQGPEPYTIYF	TGTGCCAGCTCACCGCAGGGCCCAGAGCCCTACACCATATATTTT
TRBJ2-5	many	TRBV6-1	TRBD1	CASRDTGATKETQYF	TGTGCCAGCAGAGATACAGGGGCGACGAAAGAGACCCAGTACTTC
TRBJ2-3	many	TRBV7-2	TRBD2	CASSFGAGGGLGTDTQYF	TGTGCCAGCAGCTTCGGGGCGGGAGGTGGTTTGGGAACAGATACGCAGTATTTT
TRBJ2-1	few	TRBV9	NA	CASSVGHASGNEQFF	TGTGCCAGCAGCGTAGGACACGCGTCGGGCAATGAGCAGTTCTTC
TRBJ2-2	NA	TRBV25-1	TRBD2	CASSGLAGGPKVGELFF	TGTGCCAGCAGTGGACTAGCGGGGGGGCCGAAAGTCGGGGAGCTGTTTTTT
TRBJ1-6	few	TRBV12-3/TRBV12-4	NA	CASSYSMGNSPLHF	TGTGCCAGCAGTTATTCTATGGGTAATTCACCCCTCCACTTT
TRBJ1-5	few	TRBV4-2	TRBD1	CASSRADRGDQPQHF	TGTGCCAGCAGCCGTGCGGACAGGGGAGATCAGCCCCAGCATTTT
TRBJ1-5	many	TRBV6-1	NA	CASSPKGRGKDQPQHF	TGTGCCAGCAGCCCCAAAGGGCGGGGGAAGGATCAGCCCCAGCATTTT
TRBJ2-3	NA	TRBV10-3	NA	CAISEITRTDTQYF	TGTGCCATCAGTGAGATTACTAGGACAGATACGCAGTATTTT
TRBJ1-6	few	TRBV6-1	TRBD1	CASSEGTGGNSPLHF	TGTGCCAGCAGTGAAGGGACAGGCGGTAATTCACCCCTCCACTTT
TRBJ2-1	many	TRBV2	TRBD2	CASSESTGLGFSYNEQFF	TGTGCCAGCAGCGAATCGACGGGACTAGGGTTCTCCTACAATGAGCAGTTCTTC
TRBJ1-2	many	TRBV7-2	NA	CASSLEGRRGYTF	TGTGCCAGCAGCTTAGAGGGGCGGCGGGGCTACACCTTC
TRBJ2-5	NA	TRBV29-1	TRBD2	CSVAVVAGGVETQYF	TGCAGCGTTGCCGTGGTAGCGGGAGGGGTGGAGACCCAGTACTTC
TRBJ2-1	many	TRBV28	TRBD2	CASSFGDWGAGGENNEQFF	TGTGCCAGCAGTTTCGGGGACTGGGGGGCGGGAGGGGAGAACAATGAGCAGTTCTTC
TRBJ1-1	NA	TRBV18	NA	CASSPRGEAFF	TGTGCCAGCTCACCGAGGGGTGAAGCTTTCTTT
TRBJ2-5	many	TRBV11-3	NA	CASSPTDHQETQYF	TGTGCCAGCAGCCCAACAGATCACCAAGAGACCCAGTACTTC
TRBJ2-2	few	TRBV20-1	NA	CSAWPPDTGELFF	TGCAGTGCTTGGCCCCCCGACACCGGGGAGCTGTTTTTT
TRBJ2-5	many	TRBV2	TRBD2	CASSGTSGLETQYF	TGTGCCAGCAGTGGGACTAGCGGGTTGGAGACCCAGTACTTC
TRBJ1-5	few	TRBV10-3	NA	CATNQHPSGNQPQHF	TGTGCCACCAATCAACACCCTTCGGGCAATCAGCCCCAGCATTTT
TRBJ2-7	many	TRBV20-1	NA	CSARDQVNEQYF	TGCAGTGCTAGAGATCAAGTAAACGAGCAGTACTTC
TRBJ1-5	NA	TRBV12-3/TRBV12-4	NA	CASSPNRVSQPQHF	TGTGCCAGCAGTCCCAACAGGGTCTCTCAGCCCCAGCATTTT
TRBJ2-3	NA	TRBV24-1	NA	CATSDSPQGQRTDTQYF	TGTGCCACCAGTGATTCCCCGCAGGGGCAAAGGACAGATACGCAGTATTTT
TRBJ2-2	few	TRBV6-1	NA	CASSFTLTGGNTGELFF	TGTGCCAGCAGTTTCACCTTGACAGGTGGGAACACCGGGGAGCTGTTTTTT
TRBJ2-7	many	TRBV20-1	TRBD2	CSAGSGRDWNEQYF	TGCAGTGCTGGTAGCGGGAGAGATTGGAACGAGCAGTACTTC
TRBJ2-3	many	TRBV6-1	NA	CASSEEETDTQYF	TGTGCCAGCAGTGAAGAGGAGACAGATACGCAGTATTTT
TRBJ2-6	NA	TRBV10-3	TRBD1	CASRQGSGANVLTF	TGTGCCAGCCGACAGGGCTCTGGGGCCAACGTCCTGACTTTC
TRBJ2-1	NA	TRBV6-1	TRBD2	CASGAGSGSSYNEQFF	TGTGCCAGCGGGGCGGGTAGCGGGAGCTCCTACAATGAGCAGTTCTTC
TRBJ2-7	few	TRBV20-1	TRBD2	CSATPSGGTSYEQYF	TGCAGTGCGACCCCTAGCGGGGGGACGTCCTACGAGCAGTACTTC
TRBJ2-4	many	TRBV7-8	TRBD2	CASSSGLAGGAKNIQYF	TGTGCCAGCAGCTCGGGACTAGCGGGAGGGGCCAAAAACATTCAGTACTTC
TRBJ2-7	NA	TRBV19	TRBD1	CKKRDRYYEQYF	TGTAAGAAAAGGGACAGATACTACGAGCAGTACTTC
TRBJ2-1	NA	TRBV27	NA	CASRLGGGGGEQFF	TGTGCCAGCAGACTGGGAGGGGGGGGCGGGGAGCAGTTCTTC
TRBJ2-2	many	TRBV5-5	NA	CASSHRPTNTGELFF	TGTGCCAGCAGCCACAGACCAACGAACACCGGGGAGCTGTTTTTT
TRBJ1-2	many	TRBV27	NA	CASSLRPGATMYGYTF	TGTGCCAGCAGTTTAAGGCCGGGGGCGACGATGTATGGCTACACCTTC
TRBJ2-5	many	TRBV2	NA	CASSGFQETQYF	TGTGCCAGCAGTGGCTTCCAAGAGACCCAGTACTTC
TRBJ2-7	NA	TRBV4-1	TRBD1	CASSHRDRGTVYEQYF	TGCGCCAGCAGCCATCGGGACAGGGGAACTGTCTACGAGCAGTACTTC
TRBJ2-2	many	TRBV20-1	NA	CSARAANTGELFF	TGCAGTGCTAGAGCAGCCAACACCGGGGAGCTGTTTTTT
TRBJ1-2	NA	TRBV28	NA	CASTVGQGAISGYTF	TGTGCCAGCACCGTGGGGCAGGGAGCTATCTCTGGCTACACCTTC